The TCR beta chain described here comes from a study of T cells in Graves' hyperthyroidism and ophthalmopathy. The wider study: Peripheral blood was drawn at first diagnosis, prior to all treatment. Study conclusions and caveats: Ophthalmopathy stood apart from stable hyperthyroidism in a 13 V-J model. Median prediction lead before ophthalmopathy onset was 5.5 to 7 months with the model.

Authors of the study amplified TCR beta CDR3 regions from RNA transcripts. The HTBI primer set was used in a first-round RT-PCR of the TCR CDR3. In TCRdb, the multiplex PCR reads were re-called with MiXCR into one record per CDR3 protein. The data show around 350,000 distinct CDR3 sequences, around 14% seen once. Diagnosing involved the use of clinical symptoms, serum thyroxine and TRAb, thyroid ultrasound and orbital computed tomography. This clonotype appeared many times. Its antigen is undetermined. The CDR3 sequence is 16 residues long. With 0 bases removed from V and 3 bases from J, the gap between germline ends came to 15 bases. CDR1 is DFQATT, CDR2 SNEGSKA, per germline (reference sequence).

Sequencing was performed on blood. V and J are TRBV20-1 and TRBJ2-1; a possible D gene is TRBD2 (5 bases). The origin of this receptor is a woman aged 18-29 years with Graves' hyperthyroidism that later progressed to Graves' ophthalmopathy. The CDR3 DNA follows: TGCAGTGCTAGAGATTCGGGATCCCCCCTCTACAATGAGCAGTTCTTC. It specifies CSARDSGSPLYNEQFF.